A selection of T cell receptor beta chains follows, all from one sample in a study of cytomegalovirus exposure and HLA in healthy donors. Method: immunoSEQ multiplex PCR; TCRdb's copy keeps in-frame clones and lacks some. The sample carries about 130,000 clones, approximately 75% recorded once. The sequencing sample was made of PBMCs. These receptors were collected from a man between 25 and 39 years old in good health and CMV-seronegative. Each CDR3 is given with its conserved first and last residue. The D gene is left open where the match is weak. Only part of the rows carry a size: once, few, many, or a class if the clone is expanded.

TRBV10-1,14,.,TRBJ2-6,.,CASSAGSGANVLTF,TGCGCCAGCAGTGCGGGCTCTGGGGCCAACGTCCTGACTTTC
TRBV27,14,TRBD1,TRBJ1-5,.,CASSRQGSDQPQHF,TGTGCCAGCAGTCGACAGGGGTCCGATCAGCCCCAGCATTTT
TRBV5-4,14,.,TRBJ1-1,.,CASSLVGVPKEAFF,TGTGCCAGCAGCTTGGTTGGAGTACCGAAAGAAGCTTTCTTT
TRBV7-6,14,.,TRBJ2-2,.,CASTTGGNTGELFF,TGTGCCAGCACCACCGGAGGGAACACCGGGGAGCTGTTTTTT
TRBV19,15,TRBD1,TRBJ1-5,once,CASTARDRGNQPQHF,TGTGCCAGTACCGCCCGGGACAGGGGGAATCAGCCCCAGCATTTT
TRBV7-2,15,.,TRBJ1-4,.,CASSPPGGVNEKLFF,TGTGCCAGCAGTCCGCCGGGGGGCGTTAATGAAAAACTGTTTTTT
TRBV6-6,16,.,TRBJ1-3,.,CASSYAPGNSGNTIYF,TGTGCCAGCAGTTACGCCCCAGGAAACTCTGGAAACACCATATATTTT
TRBV27,15,TRBD1,TRBJ1-1,.,CASRLTGGISTEAFF,TGTGCCAGCAGGTTGACAGGGGGCATTAGCACTGAAGCTTTCTTT
TRBV4-2,17,TRBD1,TRBJ2-7,once,CASSQPISGTGPYEQYF,TGTGCCAGCAGCCAGCCCATCTCCGGGACAGGGCCCTACGAGCAGTACTTC
TRBV9,17,TRBD2,TRBJ2-2,once,CASSPNLAGGRTGELFF,TGTGCCAGCAGCCCAAACCTAGCGGGGGGGCGCACCGGGGAGCTGTTTTTT
TRBV7-2,13,.,TRBJ2-5,.,CASSRSLWETQYF,TGTGCCAGCAGTAGGAGCCTCTGGGAGACCCAGTACTTC
TRBV7-9,15,TRBD1,TRBJ1-3,.,CASSYGQGAEGTIYF,TGTGCCAGCAGCTATGGTCAGGGGGCGGAGGGAACCATATATTTT
TRBV5-4,14,TRBD1,TRBJ1-2,.,CASSPDRTDYGYTF,TGTGCCAGCAGCCCGGACAGGACCGACTATGGCTACACCTTC
TRBV9,15,TRBD2,TRBJ2-1,.,CASSVGGTSLNEQFF,TGTGCCAGCAGCGTAGGAGGGACTAGCCTCAATGAGCAGTTCTTC
TRBV19,14,.,TRBJ2-2,.,CASKEGRDTGELFF,TGTGCCAGTAAGGAAGGGCGGGACACCGGGGAGCTGTTTTTT
TRBV7-9,16,.,TRBJ1-3,.,CASRPNAMVAGNTIYF,TGTGCCAGCAGGCCTAACGCCATGGTGGCTGGAAACACCATATATTTT
TRBV19,13,TRBD1,TRBJ1-2,.,CASSVTGGHGYTF,TGTGCCAGTAGTGTCACAGGGGGCCATGGCTACACCTTC
TRBV5-1,14,.,TRBJ1-6,.,CASSLGGPNSPLHF,TGCGCCAGCAGCTTGGGCGGGCCTAATTCACCCCTCCACTTT
TRBV29-1,14,.,TRBJ1-3,.,CSVGREDSGNTIYF,TGCAGCGTCGGACGGGAGGACTCTGGAAACACCATATATTTT
TRBV7-6,15,.,TRBJ2-5,.,CASSLALGGAETQYF,TGTGCCAGCAGCTTAGCGTTGGGGGGAGCAGAGACCCAGTACTTC
TRBV7-9,16,TRBD1,TRBJ2-7,.,CSSSSPRGQATYEQYF,TGTTCCAGCAGCTCCCCGCGAGGACAGGCCACCTACGAGCAGTACTTC
TRBV6-5,13,TRBD1,TRBJ1-5,.,CASSSYRGQPQHF,TGTGCCAGCAGTTCCTACAGGGGGCAGCCCCAGCATTTT
TRBV5-1,15,.,TRBJ2-2,.,CASSAGQANTGELFF,TGCGCCAGCAGCGCCGGACAAGCGAACACCGGGGAGCTGTTTTTT
TRBV18,14,.,TRBJ2-3,.,CASSQDSLWDTQYF,TGTGCCAGCTCACAGGACTCACTATGGGATACGCAGTATTTT
TRBV15,14,.,TRBJ2-1,.,CATSRDLEDNEQFF,TGTGCCACCAGCAGAGATCTAGAAGACAATGAGCAGTTCTTC